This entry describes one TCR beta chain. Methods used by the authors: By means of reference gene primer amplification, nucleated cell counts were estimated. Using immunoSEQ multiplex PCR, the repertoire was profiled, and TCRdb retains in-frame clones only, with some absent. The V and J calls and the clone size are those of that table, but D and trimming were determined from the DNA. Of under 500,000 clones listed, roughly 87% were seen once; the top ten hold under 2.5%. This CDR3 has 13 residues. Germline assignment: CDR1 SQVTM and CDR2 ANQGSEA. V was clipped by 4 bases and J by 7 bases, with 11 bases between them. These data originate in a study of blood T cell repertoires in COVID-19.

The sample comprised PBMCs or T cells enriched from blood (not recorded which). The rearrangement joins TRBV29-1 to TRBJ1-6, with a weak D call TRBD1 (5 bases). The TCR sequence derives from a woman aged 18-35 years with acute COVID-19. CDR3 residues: CSVAQGWNSPLHF. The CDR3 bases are TGCAGCGTTGCTCAGGGCTGGAATTCACCCCTCCACTTT.